This T cell receptor (beta chain) emerged from a study of T cell responses to AZD1222 COVID-19 vaccine. With 2 bases clipped from V and 6 bases from J, the junction kept 12 bases outside the gene matches. There are 17 residues in the CDR3. From germline, CDR1 is SEHNR and CDR2 FQNEAQ (reference sequence). Generated by immunoSEQ multiplex PCR, the TCRdb table keeps only in-frame clones and is missing some. This repertoire shows roughly 150,000 clones, approximately 90% found once; its top ten account for 1% to 1.5%. This clonotype originated in an adult who received the AZD1222 COVID-19 vaccine. The starting material was peripheral blood, obtained 28 days after the second AZD1222 dose. The J gene is TRBJ2-7, the V gene TRBV7-9, with 11 bases lining up with TRBD1. Written as DNA, the CDR3 is TGTGCCAGCAGCTTACTGCGACCAGGACAGGGGGCTTTCGAGCAGTACTTC. Protein sequence: CASSLLRPGQGAFEQYF.